This is a list of T cell receptor beta chains from one sample in a study of CD8 T cells in ankylosing spondylitis. TCRdb analysed the 5' RACE reads with MiXCR anew, one entry per CDR3 protein. The sample has 50,000 to 60,000 distinct CDR3 sequences, roughly 7.3% seen once. Material: blood, either unsorted or a sorted T cell fraction (not recorded which). These receptors all come from a female donor with ankylosing spondylitis or in good health (not recorded which). Both conserved end residues are part of each CDR3. Each record gives: clone size, V gene, D gene, J gene, CDR3 protein, CDR3 DNA. The D gene is left open where the match is weak. Part of the rows lack a size; the others show once, few, many or a class for expanded clones.

abundance: many
v_gene: TRBV5-1
d_gene: .
j_gene: TRBJ1-1
CDR3aa: CASSLEGRAFF
CDR3nt: TGCGCCAGCAGCCTTGAAGGGCGAGCTTTCTTT

abundance: .
v_gene: TRBV4-3
d_gene: .
j_gene: TRBJ2-2
CDR3aa: CASSQYLNTGELFF
CDR3nt: TGCGCCAGCAGCCAATATTTGAACACCGGGGAGCTGTTTTTT

abundance: many
v_gene: TRBV29-1
d_gene: TRBD1
j_gene: TRBJ1-1
CDR3aa: CSVGTGGTEAFF
CDR3nt: TGCAGCGTTGGGACAGGGGGGACTGAAGCTTTCTTT

abundance: many
v_gene: TRBV20-1
d_gene: .
j_gene: TRBJ1-1
CDR3aa: CSATRQPNTEAFF
CDR3nt: TGCAGTGCTACTAGACAGCCCAACACTGAAGCTTTCTTT

abundance: .
v_gene: TRBV19
d_gene: TRBD1
j_gene: TRBJ1-3
CDR3aa: CASSSGTGETGNTIYF
CDR3nt: TGTGCCAGTAGCTCCGGGACAGGGGAAACTGGAAACACCATATATTTT

abundance: many
v_gene: TRBV5-6
d_gene: TRBD1
j_gene: TRBJ1-2
CDR3aa: CASSQGQRYGYTF
CDR3nt: TGTGCCAGCAGCCAGGGACAGAGATATGGCTACACCTTC

abundance: .
v_gene: TRBV5-1
d_gene: .
j_gene: TRBJ1-6
CDR3aa: CASSSRDGGYNSPLHF
CDR3nt: TGCGCCAGCAGCTCCAGGGATGGGGGCTATAATTCACCCCTCCACTTT

abundance: many
v_gene: TRBV5-1
d_gene: .
j_gene: TRBJ1-2
CDR3aa: CASSLEAGSYTF
CDR3nt: TGCGCCAGCAGCTTGGAAGCGGGGAGCTACACCTTC

abundance: many
v_gene: TRBV18
d_gene: .
j_gene: TRBJ2-1
CDR3aa: CASSPVPGLKGNEQFF
CDR3nt: TGTGCCAGCTCACCGGTCCCGGGCCTAAAGGGTAATGAGCAGTTCTTC

abundance: few
v_gene: TRBV11-2
d_gene: TRBD2
j_gene: TRBJ2-5
CDR3aa: CASSFRGGQGAGETQYF
CDR3nt: TGTGCCAGCAGCTTCCGGGGGGGCCAGGGTGCTGGAGAGACCCAGTACTTC

abundance: .
v_gene: TRBV12-3/TRBV12-4
d_gene: .
j_gene: TRBJ1-2
CDR3aa: CASSFRRRREFGYTF
CDR3nt: TGTGCCAGCAGTTTCCGGCGGCGAAGGGAATTCGGCTACACCTTC

abundance: many
v_gene: TRBV5-6
d_gene: .
j_gene: TRBJ2-2
CDR3aa: CASSPDSGRDTGELFF
CDR3nt: TGTGCCAGCAGCCCCGACAGTGGTCGTGACACCGGGGAGCTGTTTTTT

abundance: few
v_gene: TRBV20-1
d_gene: TRBD2
j_gene: TRBJ2-3
CDR3aa: CSASISSGGTDTQYF
CDR3nt: TGCAGTGCTAGTATCTCTAGCGGGGGCACAGATACGCAGTATTTT

abundance: many
v_gene: TRBV24-1
d_gene: .
j_gene: TRBJ1-2
CDR3aa: CATSDATGSNYGYTF
CDR3nt: TGTGCCACCAGTGATGCTACGGGATCTAACTATGGCTACACCTTC

abundance: many
v_gene: TRBV6-4
d_gene: .
j_gene: TRBJ1-3
CDR3aa: CASSGRPPSGNTIYF
CDR3nt: TGTGCCAGCAGCGGACGGCCGCCCTCTGGAAACACCATATATTTT

abundance: .
v_gene: TRBV7-9
d_gene: .
j_gene: TRBJ2-1
CDR3aa: CASSLVVRTGEGEQFF
CDR3nt: TGTGCCAGCAGCTTAGTCGTTAGAACAGGGGAGGGTGAGCAGTTCTTC

abundance: many
v_gene: TRBV12-3/TRBV12-4
d_gene: .
j_gene: TRBJ1-1
CDR3aa: CASSFSRVGTEAFF
CDR3nt: TGTGCCAGCAGTTTCTCGAGGGTGGGAACTGAAGCTTTCTTT

abundance: many
v_gene: TRBV7-9
d_gene: .
j_gene: TRBJ1-4
CDR3aa: CASSRGDGEKLFF
CDR3nt: TGTGCCAGCAGCAGGGGGGACGGGGAAAAACTGTTTTTT

abundance: many
v_gene: TRBV9
d_gene: .
j_gene: TRBJ2-3
CDR3aa: CASSAHSSRRTDTQYF
CDR3nt: TGTGCCAGCAGCGCCCACAGCTCTCGACGCACAGATACGCAGTATTTT

abundance: .
v_gene: TRBV5-5
d_gene: TRBD1
j_gene: TRBJ2-5
CDR3aa: CASSSQAPGQGGIPYF
CDR3nt: TGTGCCAGCAGCTCCCAAGCCCCGGGACAGGGGGGGATTCCGTACTTC

abundance: many
v_gene: TRBV5-5
d_gene: .
j_gene: TRBJ1-1
CDR3aa: CASSLAPGEMEAFF
CDR3nt: TGTGCCAGCAGCCTAGCTCCAGGGGAGATGGAAGCTTTCTTT

abundance: many
v_gene: TRBV29-1
d_gene: .
j_gene: TRBJ2-1
CDR3aa: CSVEASSSNEQFF
CDR3nt: TGCAGCGTTGAAGCGTCCAGCTCCAATGAGCAGTTCTTC

abundance: many
v_gene: TRBV25-1
d_gene: TRBD1
j_gene: TRBJ2-5
CDR3aa: CASSEFDSGTGYSQYF
CDR3nt: TGTGCCAGCAGTGAATTCGATTCCGGGACAGGATATTCCCAGTACTTC

abundance: many
v_gene: TRBV20-1
d_gene: TRBD1
j_gene: TRBJ1-4
CDR3aa: CSATGNEKLFF
CDR3nt: TGCAGCGCGACAGGGAACGAAAAACTGTTTTTT

abundance: few
v_gene: TRBV7-3
d_gene: .
j_gene: TRBJ2-7
CDR3aa: CASSSGSTYEQYF
CDR3nt: TGTGCCAGCAGCTCAGGGTCGACCTACGAGCAGTACTTC

abundance: many
v_gene: TRBV20-1
d_gene: .
j_gene: TRBJ2-1
CDR3aa: CSARGTKNNEQFF
CDR3nt: TGCAGTGCTAGGGGGACCAAAAATAATGAGCAGTTCTTC

abundance: few
v_gene: TRBV7-2
d_gene: TRBD1
j_gene: TRBJ1-5
CDR3aa: CASSHRGYSNQPQHF
CDR3nt: TGTGCCAGCAGCCACAGGGGTTATAGCAATCAGCCCCAGCATTTT

abundance: few
v_gene: TRBV28
d_gene: .
j_gene: TRBJ2-2
CDR3aa: CASITPGKGNTGELFF
CDR3nt: TGTGCCAGCATCACTCCGGGAAAAGGAAACACCGGGGAGCTGTTTTTT

abundance: many
v_gene: TRBV5-1
d_gene: .
j_gene: TRBJ2-2
CDR3aa: CASSLAPGQNTGELFF
CDR3nt: TGCGCCAGCAGCTTGGCCCCTGGACAGAACACCGGGGAGCTGTTTTTT

abundance: .
v_gene: TRBV5-1
d_gene: TRBD1
j_gene: TRBJ1-1
CDR3aa: CASSLAAGQAGTEAFF
CDR3nt: TGCGCCAGCAGCCTTGCCGCTGGACAGGCTGGCACTGAAGCTTTCTTT

abundance: many
v_gene: TRBV5-1
d_gene: .
j_gene: TRBJ2-3
CDR3aa: CASSLDEDTQYF
CDR3nt: TGCGCCAGCAGCTTGGATGAAGATACGCAGTATTTT

abundance: many
v_gene: TRBV28
d_gene: .
j_gene: TRBJ2-1
CDR3aa: CASSLLNNEQFF
CDR3nt: TGTGCCAGCAGTTTACTAAACAATGAGCAGTTCTTC

abundance: many
v_gene: TRBV5-1
d_gene: .
j_gene: TRBJ2-2
CDR3aa: CASSLTAPNTGELFF
CDR3nt: TGCGCCAGCAGCTTGACGGCCCCGAACACCGGGGAGCTGTTTTTT

abundance: .
v_gene: TRBV4-1
d_gene: .
j_gene: TRBJ1-1
CDR3aa: CASSQGPSTRGNTEAFF
CDR3nt: TGCGCCAGCAGCCAAGGTCCGTCTACCCGAGGGAACACTGAAGCTTTCTTT

abundance: few
v_gene: TRBV2
d_gene: .
j_gene: TRBJ2-7
CDR3aa: CASSENHSDIYEQYF
CDR3nt: TGTGCCAGCAGTGAAAATCACTCCGACATTTACGAGCAGTACTTC

abundance: many
v_gene: TRBV28
d_gene: .
j_gene: TRBJ1-6
CDR3aa: CASSLGDYNSPLHF
CDR3nt: TGTGCCAGCAGTTTAGGTGATTATAATTCACCCCTCCACTTT

abundance: .
v_gene: TRBV7-2
d_gene: .
j_gene: TRBJ2-3
CDR3aa: CASARSGTNTDTQYF
CDR3nt: TGTGCCAGCGCTAGATCCGGGACAAACACAGATACGCAGTATTTT

abundance: many
v_gene: TRBV5-1
d_gene: .
j_gene: TRBJ2-7
CDR3aa: CASRPDGLYEQYF
CDR3nt: TGCGCCAGCAGACCGGACGGCCTCTACGAGCAGTACTTC

abundance: many
v_gene: TRBV6-1
d_gene: .
j_gene: TRBJ1-5
CDR3aa: CASRPGDSNQPQHF
CDR3nt: TGTGCCAGCAGGCCCGGGGACAGCAATCAGCCCCAGCATTTT

abundance: few
v_gene: TRBV29-1
d_gene: TRBD2
j_gene: TRBJ2-3
CDR3aa: CSVTGGDSTDTQYF
CDR3nt: TGCAGCGTGACGGGAGGAGATAGCACAGATACGCAGTATTTT

abundance: few
v_gene: TRBV7-9
d_gene: .
j_gene: TRBJ1-6
CDR3aa: CASRTTVDNSPLHF
CDR3nt: TGTGCCAGCAGGACGACAGTGGATAATTCACCCCTCCACTTT

abundance: many
v_gene: TRBV5-1
d_gene: .
j_gene: TRBJ2-3
CDR3aa: CASSLADTRDTQYF
CDR3nt: TGCGCCAGCAGCTTGGCGGACACCAGGGATACGCAGTATTTT

abundance: many
v_gene: TRBV29-1
d_gene: TRBD1
j_gene: TRBJ1-1
CDR3aa: CSVVGGTGGRGTEAFF
CDR3nt: TGCAGCGTTGTTGGGGGCACAGGGGGCAGGGGCACTGAAGCTTTCTTT

abundance: many
v_gene: TRBV29-1
d_gene: .
j_gene: TRBJ1-2
CDR3aa: CSVGTGLNYGYTF
CDR3nt: TGCAGCGTTGGTACGGGCTTGAACTATGGCTACACCTTC

abundance: many
v_gene: TRBV20-1
d_gene: .
j_gene: TRBJ2-5
CDR3aa: CSAGSRVETQYF
CDR3nt: TGCAGTGCTGGATCTAGAGTTGAGACCCAGTACTTC

abundance: few
v_gene: TRBV7-2
d_gene: .
j_gene: TRBJ2-3
CDR3aa: CASSLHWEDTQYF
CDR3nt: TGTGCCAGCAGCTTACACTGGGAGGATACGCAGTATTTT